Shown below are 11 T cell receptor delta chains from a single sample sequenced in a study of γδ T cells in repeated Plasmodium falciparum infection. Vgamma9/Vdelta2+ and Vdelta2-negative gammadelta T cells were flow-sorted from PBMC for bulk sequencing. TCRdb fed the multiplex PCR reads into CATT to redo clone calling. The repertoire has over 55,000 delta-chain clones, about 1.5% of them found once; the top ten carry about 15%. The sequenced sample was gamma-delta T cells from blood. These receptors were obtained from a pool of human donors (malaria-infected and uninfected, not separated).

This clone appeared a few times. The mismatch at residue 3 between this DNA's translation and the TCRdb protein of a much larger clone likely reflects a read error; the protein shown is translated from the DNA. This chain joins TRDV3 and TRDJ1, with 12 bases lining up with TRDD3. Matching the DNA to germline supplied the J gene, which TCRdb does not give. The CDR3 loop spans 19 amino acids. Germline V gene data show CDR1 as TVYSNPD and CDR2 as GDNSRS (reference sequence). V was pared by 5 bases and J by 0 bases, with 19 bases of the junction left unmatched. Here the CDR3 DNA reads TGTGCCCTTGCGTACTGGGGGATACTATATCCCCAGTACACCGATAAACTCATCTTT. Translating it yields CALAYWGILYPQYTDKLIF.

This clone was seen ten or more times. The mismatch at residue 14 between this DNA's translation and the TCRdb protein of a much larger clone likely reflects a read error; the protein shown is translated from the DNA. The genes are TRDV1 and TRDJ1; a weak D match, TRDD3 (5 bases). Since TCRdb gives no J gene, matching the DNA to germline was used here to assign it. V lost 0 bases and J lost 10, with 24 bases in between. Germline loops: CDR1 TSWWSYY, CDR2 QGS. This CDR3 spans 17 amino acids. Here the CDR3 reads CALGELERAGESRRLIF. The CDR3 DNA reads as TGTGCTCTTGGGGAACTTGAAAGAGCCGGGGAATCACGAAGACTCATCTTT.

With respect to this clone: TCRdb records a much larger clone's protein for this DNA, with a difference at residue 13 that likely arises from a read error; the protein given is the translation of the DNA. The rearrangement links TRDV1 to TRDJ1; TRDD3 matches 7 bases. TCRdb leaves out the J gene; it was filled in here by matching the DNA to germline. Germline V gene sequence: CDR1 TSWWSYY, CDR2 QGS. The CDR3 spans 20 residues. V lost 2 bases and J lost 4; bases outside the gene matches: 22. This CDR3 is CALGEYRMGDEVAPFDKLIF. The CDR3 DNA reads TGTGCTCTTGGGGAATACAGGATGGGGGACGAAGTAGCACCCTTCGATAAACTCATCTTT.

This clone was detected a few times. TCRdb assigns this DNA the protein of a much larger clone, which departs from its translation at residue 13; this likely reflects a read error, and the protein shown comes from translating the DNA. In DNA form, the CDR3 reads TGTGCTCTGACACCCCGTAGATGGGGATACGCGGGCGGTAAACTCATCTTT. This encodes CALTPRRWGYAGGKLIF. The V call is TRDV1, the J call TRDJ1; TRDD3 matches 9 bases. Since TCRdb gives no J gene, matching the DNA to germline was used here to assign it. The CDR3 is 17 amino acids. Looked up from germline, CDR1 is TSWWSYY and CDR2 is QGS. Losses at the gene ends were 9 bases for V and 7 bases for J; bases not matched to a gene: 21.

Only a few counts were recorded for this clone. The chain joins TRDV1 to TRDJ1; 11 bases line up with TRDD3. TCRdb offers no J gene call, so here the DNA was matched to germline to obtain one. This CDR3 comprises 27 residues. Germline CDR1 is TSWWSYY and CDR2 is QGS. Unmatched junction bases numbered 39, after V lost 2 bases and J lost 4 bases. This CDR3 reads CALGERSSPSYFSSIDWGICGGDKLIF. CDR3 coding DNA: TGTGCTCTTGGGGAAAGATCGTCGCCTTCCTACTTCTCTTCGATTGACTGGGGGATATGTGGCGGCGATAAACTCATCTTT.

Comments on this clone: This DNA translates differently at residue 9 from the TCRdb protein, which is that of a much larger clone; a read error is likely, and the protein shown is the DNA's own translation. The chain recombines TRDV3 with TRDJ1; 10 bases are shared with TRDD3. There are 19 residues in the CDR3. V was pared by 2 bases and J by 5 bases, with 23 bases of the junction left unmatched. Germline CDR1 TVYSNPD, CDR2 GDNSRS (reference sequence). The CDR3 DNA reads as TGTGCCTTTCAGTTCCTACCGGGATTGTACTGGGGGATTGGTGATAAACTCATCTTT. Protein sequence: CAFQFLPGLYWGIGDKLIF.

A few counts support this clone. This likely reflects a read error, since a far larger clone is one base away. The same CDR3 arises from other DNA sequences in this sample as well. V usage is TRDV1 and J usage is TRDJ1, with D possibly TRDD3 on 6 matching bases. CDR3 size: 11 residues. Germline lookup yields CDR1 TSWWSYY and CDR2 QGS. The CDR3 is CALGENRKLIF. CDR3 DNA sequence: TGTGCTCTGGGGGAAAATCGTAAACTCATCTTT.

A word on this clone: The TCRdb protein comes from a much larger clone and disagrees with this DNA's translation at residue 11, likely due to a read error; the protein given here is derived from the DNA. The rearrangement links TRDV1 to TRDJ1; 8 nucleotides line up with TRDD3. The CDR3 loop spans 21 amino acids. Germline loops: CDR1 TSWWSYY, CDR2 QGS. Trimming took 2 bases from V and 0 from J; bases not matched to a gene: 20. CDR3 in DNA: TGTGCTCTTGGGGAATGCCACCTAGACCGCGTGGGATACGGGTACACCGATAAACTCATCTTT. The encoded protein is CALGECHLDRVGYGYTDKLIF.

Points on this clone: The TCRdb protein, from a much larger clone, departs from this DNA's translation at residue 13, likely by read error; the protein shown derives from the DNA. The chain couples TRDV1 to TRDJ1; D perhaps matches TRDD3 (6 bases). The J gene, left out of TCRdb, was set here by checking the DNA against germline. CDR3 size: 21 residues. V gave up 1 base and J gave up 10 bases, with 37 bases separating them. Per the germline V gene, CDR1 is TSWWSYY and CDR2 is QGS. The CDR3, as DNA: TGTGCTCTTGGGGAACGAGAGCGCCTACATTCGAACGAGGGGGAACTGCCCGGACTCATCTTT. Translated, it gives CALGERERLHSNEGELPGLIF.

This clone was recorded many times. It is likely a read error: a sequence one base away is far more abundant. The same CDR3 arises from other DNA sequences in this sample as well. The chain employs TRDV1 and TRDJ1; 8 bases fit TRDD3. This CDR3 has 26 amino acids. CDR1 is TSWWSYY and CDR2 is QGS in the germline V gene. The trim removed 0 bases at V and 0 bases at J, leaving 33 bases unmatched. For the CDR3, the DNA is TGTGCTCTTGGGGAACTCTGTTTCCTGTCGTCTTCCTTAGCGGCTACTGGGGGCGAGTACACCGATAAACTCATCTTT. Amino acid sequence: CALGELCFLSSSLAATGGEYTDKLIF.

Comments on this clone: A far larger clone is one base from this, pointing to a likely read error. The same CDR3 can be traced to other DNA sequences in this sample. The J gene is TRDJ1, the V gene TRDV1; 8 nucleotides align to TRDD3. Unmatched junction bases numbered 27, after V lost 0 bases and J lost 0 bases. Germline V CDR1 and CDR2: TSWWSYY, QGS. The length of the CDR3 is 24 residues. The CDR3 here is CALGELLIFPLPRWDTPHTDKLIF. CDR3 nucleotide sequence: TGTGCTCTTGGGGAACTTCTAATTTTTCCGTTGCCACGGTGGGATACGCCCCACACCGATAAACTCATCTTT.